A selection of T cell receptor beta chains follows, all from one sample in a study of CD8 T cells in ankylosing spondylitis. TCRdb recomputed calls from the 5' RACE reads with MiXCR, one row per CDR3 protein. The sample consists of tens of thousands of distinct CDR3 sequences, approximately 11% of them appearing once. The material sequenced was blood, either unsorted or a sorted T cell fraction (not recorded which). All receptors come from a male donor with ankylosing spondylitis or in good health (not recorded which). Each CDR3 is given with its conserved first and last residue. A D gene is named only where the DNA matches it firmly. Where a row states a size, it is once, few, many or the class of an expanded clone; other rows omit it.

TGTGCCAGCTCCGGCAGGGACCCCTACAATGAGCAGTTCTTC | CASSGRDPYNEQFF | TRBJ2-1 | NA | NA | TRBV18
TGCAGCGTTGAAACGCCAGAACTTGACAGGGGCGGCTACACCTTC | CSVETPELDRGGYTF | TRBJ1-2 | TRBD1 | many | TRBV29-1
TGTGCCAGCAGCCAACCCCCCGCCTTCTACGAGCAGTACTTC | CASSQPPAFYEQYF | TRBJ2-7 | NA | NA | TRBV3-1
TGCGCCAGCAGCTTGGAGGGAAGGGCCTATAATTCACCCCTCCACTTT | CASSLEGRAYNSPLHF | TRBJ1-6 | NA | few | TRBV5-1
TGCAGCGCCGGACCGAACTGGATGAACACTGAAGCTTTCTTT | CSAGPNWMNTEAFF | TRBJ1-1 | NA | many | TRBV29-1
TGTGCCAGCAGCCCTAGCGGGGGGAGGACGTTGCGGCAGTACTTC | CASSPSGGRTLRQYF | TRBJ2-7 | TRBD2 | many | TRBV3-1
TGTGCCATCAAGGGCGGCAGGGGTGGGTCCGAGCAGTACTTC | CAIKGGRGGSEQYF | TRBJ2-7 | NA | many | TRBV10-3
TGTGCCAGCAGCCTGAGGCAGTCAAATTCACCCCTCCACTTT | CASSLRQSNSPLHF | TRBJ1-6 | NA | many | TRBV9
TGCGCCAGCAGCTCGGGACCACAGCGGGAGCAGTACTTC | CASSSGPQREQYF | TRBJ2-7 | NA | many | TRBV5-1
TGTGCCAGCAGCCCCCCACGGCAAGAGACCCAGTACTTC | CASSPPRQETQYF | TRBJ2-5 | NA | NA | TRBV7-8
TGTGCCAGCAGCCCGACAGAAAGAGCTGGAAACACCATATATTTT | CASSPTERAGNTIYF | TRBJ1-3 | NA | few | TRBV7-6
TGTGCCAGCAGCCTTCGGGCGGGAATTGTCGATGAGCAGTTCTTC | CASSLRAGIVDEQFF | TRBJ2-1 | NA | NA | TRBV7-2
TGCGCCAGCAACCCCGGGCCAGGCGGTAATCAGCCCCAGCATTTT | CASNPGPGGNQPQHF | TRBJ1-5 | NA | many | TRBV5-1
TGTGCCAGCAGGTGGGCAGCGGCAATCAACACCTACGAGCAGTACTTC | CASRWAAAINTYEQYF | TRBJ2-7 | NA | many | TRBV28
TGCGCCAGCCAGATCGGACAGACGAGCTCTGGAAACACCATATATTTT | CASQIGQTSSGNTIYF | TRBJ1-3 | NA | many | TRBV5-1
TGTGCCAGCAGTTTTGGGGGGCGAGACACTGAAGCTTTCTTT | CASSFGGRDTEAFF | TRBJ1-1 | NA | many | TRBV12-3/TRBV12-4
TGCAGTGCTACCCAGGGACAGGGGACTGAAGCTTTCTTT | CSATQGQGTEAFF | TRBJ1-1 | TRBD1 | many | TRBV20-1
TGTGCCACCAGCACCACGGGACAGGGTGAAGCTTTCTTT | CATSTTGQGEAFF | TRBJ1-1 | TRBD1 | many | TRBV15
TGCAGTGCTAGAGATAAGGCAGGGGTTCCCTACGAGCAGTACTTC | CSARDKAGVPYEQYF | TRBJ2-7 | NA | NA | TRBV20-1
TGTGCTTCGCGGGGGGGTAATGGTTCACCCCTCCACTTT | CASRGGNGSPLHF | TRBJ1-6 | NA | many | TRBV12-3/TRBV12-4
TGTGCCAGCAGTGGGACTAGCGGGGTCCAAAATGAGCAGTTCTTC | CASSGTSGVQNEQFF | TRBJ2-1 | TRBD2 | few | TRBV11-2
TGTGCCAGCAGCTTAGGGGGCCCTGTGACCTACAATGAGCAGTTCTTC | CASSLGGPVTYNEQFF | TRBJ2-1 | NA | few | TRBV7-8
TGTGCCAGCAGCTCCGACAGGACGTCCCTCCGAGAGCAGTACTTC | CASSSDRTSLREQYF | TRBJ2-7 | NA | many | TRBV5-5
TGCGCCAGCAGCTCTGGACAGGGAATAAGCAGCGGAGAAAAACTGTTTTTT | CASSSGQGISSGEKLFF | TRBJ1-4 | TRBD1 | NA | TRBV5-1
TGTGCCAGCAGTTTATATCTCTCCTATAATTCACCCCTCCACTTT | CASSLYLSYNSPLHF | TRBJ1-6 | NA | many | TRBV28
TGCGCCAGCAGCTTGCTTCTGTCGAGCTCCTACAATGAGCAGTTCTTC | CASSLLLSSSYNEQFF | TRBJ2-1 | NA | NA | TRBV5-1
TGTGCCAGCAGCTTGTTGGGGTTGTGGGCAGATACGCAGTATTTT | CASSLLGLWADTQYF | TRBJ2-3 | NA | many | TRBV5-6
TGCAGTGCTTCGCTTGAGGACACCTCCTACGAGCAGTACTTC | CSASLEDTSYEQYF | TRBJ2-7 | NA | many | TRBV20-1
TGTGCCAGCAGCCGGGACAGCGGGGCTGGAAACACCATATATTTT | CASSRDSGAGNTIYF | TRBJ1-3 | TRBD1 | NA | TRBV6-1
TGTGCCAGCAGGCCGGGACACCTGAACACTGAAGCTTTCTTT | CASRPGHLNTEAFF | TRBJ1-1 | NA | NA | TRBV6-1
TGTGCCAGCAGTGCAGGGTACACTGAAGCTTTCTTT | CASSAGYTEAFF | TRBJ1-1 | NA | NA | TRBV2
TGCAGTGCTGGGCGGACAAATCGCAACTGGGGCTATGGCTACACCTTC | CSAGRTNRNWGYGYTF | TRBJ1-2 | NA | many | TRBV20-1
TGTGCCAGCTCACTCACAGATAATCAGCCCCAGCATTTT | CASSLTDNQPQHF | TRBJ1-5 | NA | many | TRBV18
TGTGCCAGCAGTTCGGGCGGCGTGGGGAATCAGCCCCAGCATTTT | CASSSGGVGNQPQHF | TRBJ1-5 | NA | NA | TRBV28
TGTGCCAGCAGCGGAGGACGCTCAAGCTCTGGAAACACCATATATTTT | CASSGGRSSSGNTIYF | TRBJ1-3 | NA | many | TRBV6-1
TGTGCCAGCAGCTTAGCAGGGACAGGGGCCACAGATACGCAGTATTTT | CASSLAGTGATDTQYF | TRBJ2-3 | TRBD1 | many | TRBV7-9
TGCGCCAGCAGCGAGACGACGGCCCCCACAGATACGCAGTATTTT | CASSETTAPTDTQYF | TRBJ2-3 | NA | many | TRBV5-1
TGTGCCAGCAGTTACTCAGGGGGCAATCAGCCCCAGCATTTT | CASSYSGGNQPQHF | TRBJ1-5 | NA | many | TRBV6-5
TGTGCCAGCAGCTTACGGGGAGAAGGGTCACCCCTCCACTTT | CASSLRGEGSPLHF | TRBJ1-6 | NA | NA | TRBV7-2
TGTGCCAGCAGTTGGGGGCGGGTAAGCGGCACTGAAGCTTTCTTT | CASSWGRVSGTEAFF | TRBJ1-1 | NA | many | TRBV6-5
TGTGCCAGCAGCAAACAGGGACAGACCTACGAGCAGTACTTC | CASSKQGQTYEQYF | TRBJ2-7 | TRBD1 | many | TRBV6-1
TGCAGCGTTGAAGGTGGCCTGGCGGCCTCAATGGCGTACAATGAGCAGTTCTTC | CSVEGGLAASMAYNEQFF | TRBJ2-1 | NA | few | TRBV29-1
TGTGCCAGCAGCCCGGGACAAAGCGGGGAGACCCAGTACTTC | CASSPGQSGETQYF | TRBJ2-5 | NA | few | TRBV5-4